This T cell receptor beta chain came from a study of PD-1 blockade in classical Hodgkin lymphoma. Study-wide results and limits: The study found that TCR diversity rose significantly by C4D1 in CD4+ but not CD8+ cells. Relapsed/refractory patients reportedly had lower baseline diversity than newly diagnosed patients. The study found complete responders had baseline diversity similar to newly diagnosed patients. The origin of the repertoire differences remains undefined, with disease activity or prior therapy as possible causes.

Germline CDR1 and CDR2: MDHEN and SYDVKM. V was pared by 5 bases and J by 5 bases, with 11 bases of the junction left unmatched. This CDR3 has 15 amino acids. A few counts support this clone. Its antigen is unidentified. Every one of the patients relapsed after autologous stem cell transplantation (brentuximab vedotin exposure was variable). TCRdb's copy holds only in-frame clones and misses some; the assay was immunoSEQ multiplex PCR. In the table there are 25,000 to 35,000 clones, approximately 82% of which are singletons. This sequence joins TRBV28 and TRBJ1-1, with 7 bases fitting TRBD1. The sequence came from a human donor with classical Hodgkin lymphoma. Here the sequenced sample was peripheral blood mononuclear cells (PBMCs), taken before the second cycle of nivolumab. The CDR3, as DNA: TGTGCCAGCAGTCCGCCGAGGACAGGTCGAACTGAAGCTTTCTTT. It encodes CASSPPRTGRTEAFF.